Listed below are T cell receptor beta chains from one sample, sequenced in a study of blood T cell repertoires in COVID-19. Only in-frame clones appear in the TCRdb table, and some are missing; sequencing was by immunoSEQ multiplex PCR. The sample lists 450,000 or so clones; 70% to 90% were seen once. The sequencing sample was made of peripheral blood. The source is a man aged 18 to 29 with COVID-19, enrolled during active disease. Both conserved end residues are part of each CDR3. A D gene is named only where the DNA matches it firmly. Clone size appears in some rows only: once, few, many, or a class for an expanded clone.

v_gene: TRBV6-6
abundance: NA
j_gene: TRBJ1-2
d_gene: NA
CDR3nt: TGTGCCAGCAGTTACTCGGTCCCAGAAGACTATGGCTACACCTTC
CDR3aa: CASSYSVPEDYGYTF

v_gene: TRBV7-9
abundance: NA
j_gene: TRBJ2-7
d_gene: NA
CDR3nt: TGTGCCAGCAGCGATGAAGCCGGGCAGTACTTC
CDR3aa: CASSDEAGQYF

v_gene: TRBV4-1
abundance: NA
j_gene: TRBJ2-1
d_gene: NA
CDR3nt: TGCGCCAGCAGCCAATCCATTGCGAATGAGCAGTTCTTC
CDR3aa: CASSQSIANEQFF

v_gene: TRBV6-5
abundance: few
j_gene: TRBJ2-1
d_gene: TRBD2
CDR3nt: TGTGCCAGCAGTTCGTTAGCGGGGGCTCTGTACAATGAGCAGTTCTTC
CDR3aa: CASSSLAGALYNEQFF

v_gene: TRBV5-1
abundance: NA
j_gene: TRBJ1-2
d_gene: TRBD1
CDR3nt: TGCGCCAGCAGCTTACAAACAGGGGCCGACGGCTACACCTTC
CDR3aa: CASSLQTGADGYTF

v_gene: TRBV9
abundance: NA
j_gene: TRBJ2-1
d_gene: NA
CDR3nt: TGTGCCAGCAGCCCCCCAACCTACAATGAGCAGTTCTTC
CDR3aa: CASSPPTYNEQFF

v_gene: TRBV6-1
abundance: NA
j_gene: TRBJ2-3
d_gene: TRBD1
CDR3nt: TGTGCCAGCAGTGGACCGGGGCAGGGGGTCATAGAGGTGACGCAGTATTTT
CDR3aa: CASSGPGQGVIEVTQYF

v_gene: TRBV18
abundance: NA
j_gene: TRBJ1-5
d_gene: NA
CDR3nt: TGTGCCAGCTCACCACTCTCAGGGATGGTGCCCCAGCATTTT
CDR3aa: CASSPLSGMVPQHF

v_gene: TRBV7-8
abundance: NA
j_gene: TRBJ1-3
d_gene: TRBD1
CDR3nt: TGTGCCAGCAGCTTCGGGGGGACAGGGGTACTCTCTGGAAACACCATATATTTT
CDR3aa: CASSFGGTGVLSGNTIYF

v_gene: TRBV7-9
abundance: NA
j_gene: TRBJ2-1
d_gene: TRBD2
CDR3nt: TGTGCCAGCAGCTTAGTTACTAGCGGGGGGCCGGCCTACAATGAGCAGTTCTTC
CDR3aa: CASSLVTSGGPAYNEQFF

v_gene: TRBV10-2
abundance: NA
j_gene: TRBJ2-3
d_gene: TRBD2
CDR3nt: TGCGCCAGCAAGACTAGCGGGGGCACAGATACGCAGTATTTT
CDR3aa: CASKTSGGTDTQYF

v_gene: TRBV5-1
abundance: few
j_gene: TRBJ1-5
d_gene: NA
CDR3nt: TGCGCCAGCAGCTTATCAGGGGCAGGTCAGCCCCAGCATTTT
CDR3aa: CASSLSGAGQPQHF

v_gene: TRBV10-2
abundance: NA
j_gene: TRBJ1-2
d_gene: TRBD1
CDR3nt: TGCGCCAGCAGTGAAGGAACAGGGGTTGACTATGGCTACACCTTC
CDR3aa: CASSEGTGVDYGYTF

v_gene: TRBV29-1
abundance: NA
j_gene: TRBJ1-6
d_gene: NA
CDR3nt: TGCAGCCGAGCTCTTTCGGGGTGGAATTCACCCCTCCACTTT
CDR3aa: CSRALSGWNSPLHF

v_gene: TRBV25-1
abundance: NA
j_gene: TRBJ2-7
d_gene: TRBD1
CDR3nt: TGTGCCACCCGGCGCACAGGGGTCCGGGAGCAGTACTTC
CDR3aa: CATRRTGVREQYF

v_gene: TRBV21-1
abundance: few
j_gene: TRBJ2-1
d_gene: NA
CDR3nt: TGTGCCAGTTCTAGACCATTCTACAATGAGCAGTTCTTC
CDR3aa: CASSRPFYNEQFF

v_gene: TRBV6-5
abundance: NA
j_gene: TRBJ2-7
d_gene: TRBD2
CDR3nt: TGTGCCAGCAGTTACTCTTCCGGGGGGGTTTACGAGCAGTACTTC
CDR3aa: CASSYSSGGVYEQYF

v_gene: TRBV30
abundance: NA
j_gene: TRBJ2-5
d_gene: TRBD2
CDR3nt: TGTGCCTGGAATGCCGGACTAGCGGGATTGCAAGAGACCCAGTACTTC
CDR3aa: CAWNAGLAGLQETQYF

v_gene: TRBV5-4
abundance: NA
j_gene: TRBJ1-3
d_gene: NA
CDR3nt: TGTGCCAGCAGCCCGACATCCGGAAACACCATATATTTT
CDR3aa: CASSPTSGNTIYF

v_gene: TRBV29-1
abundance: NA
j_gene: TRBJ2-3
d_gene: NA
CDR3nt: TGCAGCGTTGTCCCCGGGTCAGATACGCAGTATTTT
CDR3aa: CSVVPGSDTQYF

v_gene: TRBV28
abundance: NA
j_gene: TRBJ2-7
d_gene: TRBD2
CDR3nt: TGTGCCAGCAGTTCCATAGCGGGCCTTACCTACGAGCAGTACTTC
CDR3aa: CASSSIAGLTYEQYF

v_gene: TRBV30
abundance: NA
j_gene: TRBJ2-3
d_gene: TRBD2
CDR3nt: TGTGCCTGGAGGGGACTAGCACCTTATAAGGATACGCAGTATTTT
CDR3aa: CAWRGLAPYKDTQYF

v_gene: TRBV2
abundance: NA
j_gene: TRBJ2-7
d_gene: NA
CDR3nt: TGTGCCATACAGGGAAACAGGGACGAGCAGTACTTC
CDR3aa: CAIQGNRDEQYF

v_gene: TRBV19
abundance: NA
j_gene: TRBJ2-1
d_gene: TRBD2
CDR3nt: TGTGCCAGTAGTACCCCGACTAGCGGGGGGCCCAATGAGCAGTTCTTC
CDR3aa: CASSTPTSGGPNEQFF

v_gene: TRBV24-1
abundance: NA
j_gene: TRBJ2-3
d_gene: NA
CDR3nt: TGTGCCACCAGTGACACAACAGGGCCAGATACGCAGTATTTT
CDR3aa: CATSDTTGPDTQYF

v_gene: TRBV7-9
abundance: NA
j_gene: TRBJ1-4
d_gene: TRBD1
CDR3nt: TGTGCCAGCAGCGAGGGGGCAAGGGAAAAACTGTTTTTT
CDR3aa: CASSEGAREKLFF

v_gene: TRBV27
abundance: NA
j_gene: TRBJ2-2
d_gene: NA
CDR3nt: TGTGCCAGCACCCCAGGGGTCGGGGCCGGGGAGCTGTTTTTT
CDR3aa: CASTPGVGAGELFF

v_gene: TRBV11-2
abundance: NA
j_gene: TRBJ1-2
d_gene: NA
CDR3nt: TGTGCCAGCAGCGGCAGGGACTATGGCTACACCTTC
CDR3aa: CASSGRDYGYTF

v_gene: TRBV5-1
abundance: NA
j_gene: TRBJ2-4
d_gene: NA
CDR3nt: TGCGCCAGCAGCGTGACAGGTACCAAAAACATTCAGTACTTC
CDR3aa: CASSVTGTKNIQYF

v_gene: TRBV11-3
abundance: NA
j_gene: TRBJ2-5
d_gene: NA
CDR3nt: TGTGCCAGCAGCCCAGCGAGGCTCCAAGAGACCCAGTACTTC
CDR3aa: CASSPARLQETQYF

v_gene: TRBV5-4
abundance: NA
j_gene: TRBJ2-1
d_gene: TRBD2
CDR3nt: TGTGCCAGCAGCTCCCAAAGCGGGAGGTTGAATGAGCAGTTCTTC
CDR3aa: CASSSQSGRLNEQFF

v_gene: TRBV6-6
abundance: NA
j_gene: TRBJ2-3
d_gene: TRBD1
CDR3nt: TGTGCCAGCAGTTCCGGGACAGGGTCCGATACGCAGTATTTT
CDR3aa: CASSSGTGSDTQYF

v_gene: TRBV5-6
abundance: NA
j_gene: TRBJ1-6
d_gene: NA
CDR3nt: TGTGCCAGCAGCTTGGCCGGAGGGTTGGTTAATTCACCCCTCCACTTT
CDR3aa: CASSLAGGLVNSPLHF

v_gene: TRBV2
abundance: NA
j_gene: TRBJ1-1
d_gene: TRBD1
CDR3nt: TGTGCCAGCAGCGAGGGGGCAAGGACTGAAGCTTTCTTT
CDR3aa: CASSEGARTEAFF

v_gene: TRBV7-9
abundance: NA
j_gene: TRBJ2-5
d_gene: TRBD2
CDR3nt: TGTGCCAGCAGCTCCGGCGCGGGAGGGCGGGAGACCCAGTACTTC
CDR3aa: CASSSGAGGRETQYF

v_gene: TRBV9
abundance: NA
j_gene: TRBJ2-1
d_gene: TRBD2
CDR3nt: TGTGCCAGCAGCCCGGGACCTAGCGGGAGTTTTTCTGAGCAGTTCTTC
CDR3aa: CASSPGPSGSFSEQFF

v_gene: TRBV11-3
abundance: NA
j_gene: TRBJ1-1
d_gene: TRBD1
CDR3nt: TGTGCCAGCAGCTCCCGGACAGGGGGAGGGACTGAAGCTTTCTTT
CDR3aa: CASSSRTGGGTEAFF

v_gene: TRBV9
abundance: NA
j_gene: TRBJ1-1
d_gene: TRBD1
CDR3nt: TGTGCCAGCAGCCCAAGGGACAGAGCTACTGAAGCTTTCTTT
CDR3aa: CASSPRDRATEAFF

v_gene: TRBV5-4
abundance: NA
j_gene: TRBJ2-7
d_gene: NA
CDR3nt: TGTGCCAGCAGCTTGGCCCAGGGGATGGGGGAGCAGTACTTC
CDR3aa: CASSLAQGMGEQYF

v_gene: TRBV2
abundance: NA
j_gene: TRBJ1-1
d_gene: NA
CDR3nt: TGTGCCAGCAGTGAAGCCCGTCTGGGCAGGAACACTGAAGCTTTCTTT
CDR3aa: CASSEARLGRNTEAFF

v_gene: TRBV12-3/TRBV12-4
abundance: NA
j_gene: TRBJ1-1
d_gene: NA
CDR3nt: TGTGCCAGCAGTTTTGCGGATACTGAAGCTTTCTTT
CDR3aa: CASSFADTEAFF

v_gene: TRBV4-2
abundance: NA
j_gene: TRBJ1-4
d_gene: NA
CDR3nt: TGTGCCAGCAGCAAGGAGGGTACCAGTAATGAAAAACTGTTTTTT
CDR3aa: CASSKEGTSNEKLFF

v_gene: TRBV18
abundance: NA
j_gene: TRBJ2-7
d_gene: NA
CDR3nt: TGTGCCAGCTTTCCAGGGAACGAGCAGTACTTC
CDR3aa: CASFPGNEQYF

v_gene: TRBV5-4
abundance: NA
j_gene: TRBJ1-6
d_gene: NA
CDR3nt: TGTGCCAGCAGCTCCGGGTCGCGTAATTCACCCCTCCACTTT
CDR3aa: CASSSGSRNSPLHF

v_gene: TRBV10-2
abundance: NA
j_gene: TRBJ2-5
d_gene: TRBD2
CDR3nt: TGCGCCAGCAGTGATCTAGCGGGGTTCCAAGAGACCCAGTACTTC
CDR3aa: CASSDLAGFQETQYF

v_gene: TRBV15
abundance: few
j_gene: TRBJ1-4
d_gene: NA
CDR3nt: TGTGCCACCAGCGGGGGGTGGACAACTAATGAAAAACTGTTTTTT
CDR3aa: CATSGGWTTNEKLFF

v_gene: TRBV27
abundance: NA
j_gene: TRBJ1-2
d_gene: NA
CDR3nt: TGTGCCAGCAGTTTTCTGGGGGCCGGCAACTATGGCTACACCTTC
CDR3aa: CASSFLGAGNYGYTF

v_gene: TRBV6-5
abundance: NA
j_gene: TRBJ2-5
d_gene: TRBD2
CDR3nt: TGTGCCAGCAGACCTAGCGGGAGCGGCCAAGAGACCCAGTACTTC
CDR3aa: CASRPSGSGQETQYF

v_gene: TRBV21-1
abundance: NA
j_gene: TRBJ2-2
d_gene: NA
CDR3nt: TGTGCCAGCAGCCCCCGGGCAGGGGGCTGCACCGGGGAGCTGTTTTTT
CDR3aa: CASSPRAGGCTGELFF

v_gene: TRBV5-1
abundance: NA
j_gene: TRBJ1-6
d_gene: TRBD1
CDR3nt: TGCGCCAGCAGCGGAACGACAGGGGATAATTCACCCCTCCACTTT
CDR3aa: CASSGTTGDNSPLHF

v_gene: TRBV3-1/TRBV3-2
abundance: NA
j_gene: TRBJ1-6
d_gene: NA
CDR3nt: TGTGCCAGCAGTCGGGACTGGAATTCTGATTCACCCCTCCACTTT
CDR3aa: CASSRDWNSDSPLHF

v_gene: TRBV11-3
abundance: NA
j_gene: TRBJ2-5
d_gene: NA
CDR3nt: TGTGCCAGCAGCTCCGAGTGGGTGGGAGGCTCCCGTGAGACCCAGTACTTC
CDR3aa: CASSSEWVGGSRETQYF

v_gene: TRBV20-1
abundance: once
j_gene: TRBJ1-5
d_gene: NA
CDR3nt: TGCAGTGCTAGTTGGGGTTCCAGGGGTGATCAGCCCCAGCATTTT
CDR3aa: CSASWGSRGDQPQHF